This record concerns one T cell receptor beta chain sequence. Its antigen is still unknown. Within one base of it there is no much larger clone, and no base qualities were kept. The immunoSEQ Assay, a bias-controlled multiplex PCR, was used to amplify TCRbeta CDR3 regions from genomic DNA. The published analysis was carried out like this. The number of nucleated cells in each sample was estimated by amplification of reference gene primers within the assay. To quantify the absolute abundance of each unique TCRbeta CDR3 rearrangement, sequence reads were collapsed and filtered. For each sample, productive Simpson clonality was calculated as the square root of Simpson's diversity index across productive rearrangements. The table comes from immuneACCESS by way of TCRdb, which keeps in-frame sequences with V and J called. Part of the clones is missing from these tables; in studies checked, under half for an unresolved V gene and the rest for unknown reasons. That table supplies the V and J calls and clone size; D and trimming were determined from the DNA. The table for this sample lists approximately 80,000 clones; about 87% of them were counted only once. The top ten clonotypes cover 8.5% to 9.5% of the sample.

Each collaborating institution followed its own protocols to collect whole blood in K2EDTA tubes. For TCRbeta analysis, collaborator samples were shipped as frozen whole blood, as isolated PBMCs, or as DNA extracted from either sample type. This sample stems from a study of blood T cell repertoires in COVID-19 (dated by TCRdb to between 2020 and 2021). About the study as a whole: Samples from collaborators originated in the United States, Italy and Spain and spanned both the acute and convalescent phases of COVID-19. The dataset comprised deeply sampled blood TCRbeta repertoires from subjects exposed to, actively infected with, or recovered from COVID-19. A freely available public database, intended as a resource for researchers studying the immune response to SARS-CoV-2, is where the repertoires were released. The material from the prospective study consisted of cDNA or gDNA derived from T cells, B-cell-depleted T cells, or PBMCs. Where available, HLA class I and class II types were obtained from metadata supplied by the sample provider rather than from assay-based typing. Nearly every sample came with metadata listing a de-identified subject ID, COVID-19 status, age in years and sex. The samples were drawn from two sources: the first 160 participants of the ongoing ImmuneRACE study, and 1,254 subjects contributed by 6 global collaborators.

Here is what the overall study found, with its caveats: How much clinical and demographic metadata was included differed by source and by participant, and the metadata was provided uncurated.

Based on the germline V gene (reference sequence), the CDR1 and CDR2 sequences are SEHNR and FQNEAQ. V sheds 5 bases and J sheds 7 bases, leaving 11 bases between their ends. The CDR3 sequence holds 12 residues, the cysteine and phenylalanine included. The retained sequence is limited to the CDR3, 36 bases, with the frame set at the first base. The sequence is built from TRBV7-9 and TRBJ1-2; 5 matching bases give a weak D call of TRBD1. Sample: peripheral blood. The sequence came from a human donor in a cohort sampled during active COVID-19. The encoded CDR3 is CASSPTGVGYTF. The DNA is TGTGCCAGCAGCCCTACGGGGGTTGGCTACACCTTC.